A selection of T cell receptor beta chains follows, all from one sample in a study of beta chain features in type 1 diabetes. Libraries were prepared by immunoSEQ multiplex PCR; TCRdb keeps only in-frame clonotypes and omits some of them. This table holds over 700,000 clones, 15% to 20% found once. Material for sequencing was naive CD4+ T cells from blood. These receptors were obtained from a woman aged 18-29 years in good health. The CDR3 runs from the conserved cysteine through the conserved F or W. A D gene is named only where the DNA matches it firmly. For some rows the clone size is stated as once, few or many, or as a class when expanded; others skip it.

clone_size j_call d_call v_call cdr3_aa cdr3_nt
few TRBJ2-2 TRBD1 TRBV2 CASTRGQGSGELFF TGTGCCAGCACCAGAGGACAGGGGTCCGGGGAGCTGTTTTTT
- TRBJ1-5 - TRBV7-2 CASSPHPGNQPQHF TGTGCCAGCAGTCCCCATCCGGGCAATCAGCCCCAGCATTTT
- TRBJ1-3 - TRBV9 CASSVGAMSGNTIYF TGTGCCAGCAGCGTAGGGGCGATGAGTGGAAACACCATATATTTT
- TRBJ1-5 - TRBV7-9 CASSLKGFQPQHF TGTGCCAGCAGCTTAAAAGGATTTCAGCCCCAGCATTTT
few TRBJ2-3 TRBD2 TRBV7-9 CASGPRLAVEDTQYF TGTGCCAGCGGACCCCGACTAGCGGTGGAAGATACGCAGTATTTT
- TRBJ1-2 - TRBV5-8 CASSSGPVGPGYTF TGTGCCAGCAGCTCCGGTCCGGTTGGACCTGGCTACACCTTC
- TRBJ2-1 TRBD2 TRBV7-9 CASSLGGSRESYNEQFF TGTGCCAGCAGCTTAGGGGGATCGCGGGAGAGTTACAATGAGCAGTTCTTC
few TRBJ2-1 TRBD2 TRBV28 CASSFSASGSREQFF TGTGCCAGCAGTTTTAGCGCTAGCGGGAGCCGTGAGCAGTTCTTC
few TRBJ2-7 - TRBV2 CASSGVGSLGRTATYEQYF TGTGCCAGCAGTGGGGTTGGGTCTTTGGGAAGGACAGCGACCTACGAGCAGTACTTC
- TRBJ1-4 - TRBV5-1 CASSLAAAFNEKLFF TGCGCCAGCAGCTTGGCGGCAGCCTTTAATGAAAAACTGTTTTTT
- TRBJ2-5 TRBD2 TRBV14 CASSQDQDGSGGTRATQYF TGTGCCAGCAGCCAAGACCAGGACGGCTCGGGGGGGACTAGGGCCACCCAGTACTTC
- TRBJ1-1 - TRBV25-1 CASSEFGGNTEAFF TGTGCCAGCAGTGAATTCGGGGGGAACACTGAAGCTTTCTTT
few TRBJ2-4 - TRBV28 CASRVLATSKQNIQYF TGTGCCAGCAGGGTTTTAGCTACTTCTAAGCAGAACATTCAGTACTTC
few TRBJ2-3 - TRBV21-1 CASSKNSGGWTDTQYF TGTGCCAGCAGCAAAAATTCAGGGGGCTGGACAGATACGCAGTATTTT
few TRBJ1-1 - TRBV6-6 CASSRGGGNTEAFF TGTGCCAGCAGTAGAGGAGGGGGGAACACTGAAGCTTTCTTT
- TRBJ2-1 - TRBV9 CASSVSGNSGSYNEQFF TGTGCCAGCAGCGTATCGGGAAATAGCGGCTCCTACAATGAGCAGTTCTTC
few TRBJ2-1 - TRBV28 CASSDSGRGLTGKQFF TGTGCCAGCAGCGACTCCGGACGAGGCTTAACAGGCAAGCAGTTCTTC
- TRBJ2-5 TRBD2 TRBV7-6 CASSLVAGPGGETQYF TGTGCCAGCAGCTTAGTCGCTGGTCCGGGAGGAGAGACCCAGTACTTC
few TRBJ2-1 TRBD2 TRBV6-5 CASSTSGDEQFF TGTGCCAGCAGTACTAGCGGGGATGAGCAGTTCTTC
- TRBJ2-1 TRBD1 TRBV7-6 CASSLGDRGRFDEQFF TGTGCCAGCAGCTTAGGAGACAGGGGTCGTTTCGATGAGCAGTTCTTC
- TRBJ2-5 - TRBV10-3 CAISEPQIQETQYF TGTGCCATCAGTGAACCACAGATCCAAGAGACCCAGTACTTC
few TRBJ2-7 - TRBV28 CASSLSAGQRYEQYF TGTGCCAGCAGTTTATCCGCGGGACAGAGATACGAGCAGTACTTC
once TRBJ2-3 - TRBV28 CASSFSLQANTDTQYF TGTGCCAGCAGTTTTTCTTTGCAAGCCAACACAGATACGCAGTATTTT
few TRBJ2-1 - TRBV28 CASSLFGQGSYNEQFF TGTGCCAGCAGTTTATTCGGTCAGGGCTCCTACAATGAGCAGTTCTTC
once TRBJ1-1 TRBD1 TRBV28 CASSADRRNTEAFF TGTGCCAGCAGTGCGGACAGGAGGAACACTGAAGCTTTCTTT
- TRBJ2-5 - TRBV5-4 CASSSGGRDETQYF TGTGCCAGCAGCTCCGGAGGGCGAGATGAGACCCAGTACTTC
few TRBJ2-3 - TRBV12-5 CASGLGGSDTQYF TGTGCTAGTGGTTTGGGGGGCTCGGATACGCAGTATTTT
few TRBJ1-5 - TRBV5-8 CASSTGDRTNQPQHF TGTGCCAGCAGCACCGGGGACCGGACAAATCAGCCCCAGCATTTT
- TRBJ2-7 - TRBV4-2 CASSQDKDSKQYF TGTGCCAGCAGCCAAGATAAGGACTCAAAGCAGTACTTC
few TRBJ2-7 - TRBV19 CASSKFTRTAAGFRYEQYF TGTGCCAGTAGTAAATTTACGCGAACAGCGGCTGGGTTTCGGTACGAGCAGTACTTC
- TRBJ2-3 - TRBV12-5 CASGRDSTDTQYF TGTGCTAGTGGCCGGGACAGCACAGATACGCAGTATTTT
- TRBJ1-4 - TRBV7-2 CASSLGGFREKLFF TGTGCCAGCAGCTTAGGGGGGTTCCGCGAAAAACTGTTTTTT
- TRBJ2-5 TRBD1 TRBV11-2 CASSWGTGTGQETQYF TGTGCCAGCAGCTGGGGGACCGGGACAGGCCAAGAGACCCAGTACTTC
few TRBJ2-1 TRBD2 TRBV28 CASSWTSGRYNEQFF TGTGCCAGCAGTTGGACTAGCGGGAGGTACAATGAGCAGTTCTTC
- TRBJ2-7 TRBD1 TRBV27 CASSSEGTEWNEQYF TGTGCCAGCAGCTCCGAAGGGACAGAATGGAACGAGCAGTACTTC
- TRBJ2-5 - TRBV28 CASSLDQETQYF TGTGCCAGCAGTTTAGATCAAGAGACCCAGTACTTC
few TRBJ2-5 TRBD2 TRBV5-1 CASSPPGTSGLQETQYF TGCGCCAGCAGCCCCCCCGGGACTAGCGGGCTACAAGAGACCCAGTACTTC
- TRBJ2-5 - TRBV18 CASSPFVETQYF TGTGCCAGCTCACCATTCGTAGAGACCCAGTACTTC
few TRBJ2-5 - TRBV29-1 CSVERSMGKTQYF TGCAGCGTTGAAAGGTCTATGGGGAAGACCCAGTACTTC
few TRBJ2-5 - TRBV7-9 CASSLFIGGSQETQYF TGTGCCAGCAGCTTATTTATCGGGGGCTCGCAAGAGACCCAGTACTTC
few TRBJ2-5 - TRBV15 CATSRAPPETQYF TGTGCCACCAGCAGAGCTCCCCCGGAGACCCAGTACTTC
once TRBJ2-2 TRBD2 TRBV9 CASSPTSGRGTGELFF TGTGCCAGCAGCCCAACTAGCGGGAGGGGCACCGGGGAGCTGTTTTTT
- TRBJ1-2 TRBD1 TRBV28 CASRLGQANYGYTF TGTGCCAGCAGGTTGGGACAGGCTAACTATGGCTACACCTTC
- TRBJ2-1 - TRBV18 CASSPDRQLYNEQFF TGTGCCAGCTCACCAGATAGACAGCTGTACAATGAGCAGTTCTTC
- TRBJ2-6 TRBD1 TRBV5-6 CASSLAGQGSSGANVLTF TGTGCCAGCAGCTTGGCTGGACAGGGGTCCTCTGGGGCCAACGTCCTGACTTTC
- TRBJ1-5 TRBD1 TRBV7-9 CASSPGTGNSNQPQHF TGTGCCAGCAGCCCCGGGACAGGGAATAGCAATCAGCCCCAGCATTTT
- TRBJ1-1 TRBD1 TRBV9 CASRGQENTEAFF TGTGCCAGCAGGGGACAGGAAAACACTGAAGCTTTCTTT
- TRBJ1-2 - TRBV6-5 CASSYSGGSYGYTF TGTGCCAGCAGTTACTCAGGGGGATCCTATGGCTACACCTTC
few TRBJ2-7 - TRBV6-1 CASSDRGLRFPYF TGTGCCAGCAGTGACCGGGGCTTAAGGTTTCCTTACTTC
few TRBJ2-5 - TRBV5-1 CASSQRAGQETQYF TGCGCCAGCAGCCAGAGGGCAGGCCAAGAGACCCAGTACTTC